Below are 20 T cell receptor beta chains sequenced from a single sample in a study of cytomegalovirus exposure and HLA in healthy donors. Primers included in the PCR were 60 Vbeta and 13 Jbeta primers. Clones were sequenced by immunoSEQ multiplex PCR, and TCRdb holds only the in-frame ones, with some missing. The sample has 150,000 to 250,000 clones, 75% to 85% seen once; the top ten hold around 6%. The source material was PBMCs. The origin of the receptors is a woman in her 50s in good health and CMV-seropositive.

The chain uses TRBV6-6 and TRBJ2-5; TRBD2 might be the D (5 bases). CDR1 MNHNY and CDR2 SVGAGI come from the germline V gene (reference sequence). The CDR3 is 15 residues long. Trimming pared 3 bases from V and 0 bases from J, leaving 11 bases between. The CDR3 DNA is TGTGCCAGCAGTTATAGCGCTGAGTACCAAGAGACCCAGTACTTC. Translating gives CASSYSAEYQETQYF.

V gene TRBV7-8 combines with J gene TRBJ1-2, with TRBD1 identical over 10 bases. The germline gives CDR1 SGHVS, CDR2 FQNEAQ. V was clipped by 4 bases and J by 4 bases; unmatched bases: 3. This CDR3 region has 14 residues. For the CDR3, the DNA is TGTGCCAGCAGCTCCGGGACAGGGGCCTATGGCTACACCTTC. This codes for CASSSGTGAYGYTF.

Here the CDR3 DNA reads TGCAGCGTTGGGGGTAGCACAGGGGGAATATCCTACGAGCAGTACTTC. It translates to CSVGGSTGGISYEQYF. The rearrangement uses TRBV29-1 and TRBJ2-7; 8 nucleotides align to TRBD1. With 4 bases clipped from V and 1 base from J, the junction kept 12 bases outside the gene matches. From germline, CDR1 is SQVTM and CDR2 ANQGSEA. The CDR3 consists of 16 residues.

CDR3 in DNA: TGTGCCACCAGCAGAGATACCCGGGGGGAGACCCAGTACTTC. Encoded protein: CATSRDTRGETQYF. V is TRBV15 and J is TRBJ2-5; tentative D call: TRBD2 (6 bases). Germline V gene lookup returns CDR1 LNHNV and CDR2 YYDKDF (reference sequence). V lost 0 bases and J 5 bases, leaving 10 bases between the germline ends. The CDR3 is 14 residues long.

The CDR3 loop is CASSPRQGSSYEQYF. CDR3 coding DNA: TGCGCCAGCAGCCCCCGACAGGGGAGCTCCTACGAGCAGTACTTC. The chain has TRBV5-1 and TRBJ2-7; 8 bases line up with TRBD1. The CDR3 runs 15 residues. With V trimmed by 4 bases and J by 0 bases, 6 bases remained unmatched. Germline CDR1 and CDR2: SGHRS and YFSETQ.

This clone was counted between two and nine times. The chain recombines TRBV5-4 with TRBJ2-2; 8 bases line up with TRBD1. The V gene end was trimmed by 2 bases and the J gene end by 1 base; junction bases not matched to a gene: 7. Looked up from germline, CDR1 is SGHNT and CDR2 is YYREEE (reference sequence). CDR3 length equals 17 residues. CDR3 amino acids: CASSFEVDRVNTGELFF. CDR3 nucleotides: TGTGCCAGCAGCTTCGAGGTGGACAGGGTGAACACCGGGGAGCTGTTTTTT.

The chain is built from TRBV6-6 and TRBJ1-2; D not certain. The ends were cut back, 2 bases at V and 0 bases at J, with 7 bases in the middle. CDR3 length equals 14 residues. The germline V gene encodes CDR1 MNHNY and CDR2 SVGAGI (reference sequence). CDR3 amino acids: CASSYRQTNYGYTF. As DNA, the CDR3 is TGTGCCAGCAGTTACCGCCAGACTAACTATGGCTACACCTTC.

This clone appeared a single time. The V and J genes are TRBV5-1 and TRBJ2-3; 7 positions match TRBD2. V gave up 4 bases and J gave up 2 bases; unmatched junction bases: 7. The CDR3 loop spans 15 amino acids. Looked up from germline, CDR1 is SGHRS and CDR2 is YFSETQ. The CDR3 nucleotides are TGCGCCAGCAGCCCCCCCAGCGGGGCCACAGATACGCAGTATTTT. The encoded protein is CASSPPSGATDTQYF.

This sequence joins TRBV7-2 and TRBJ2-7; 9 bases line up with TRBD2. V dropped 3 bases and J dropped 2; count of bases not matched to a gene: 8. The CDR3 runs to 16 residues. CDR1 is SGHTA, CDR2 FQGNSA, per germline. As DNA, the CDR3 is TGTGCCAGCAGCTTTACGGGCGGGGGGGCACCCTACGAGCAGTACTTC. It specifies CASSFTGGGAPYEQYF.

There are a few counts of this clone. The chain combines TRBV5-1 with TRBJ2-3; D is perhaps TRBD1 (5 bases). Trimming removed 0 bases at V and 2 bases at J, with 10 bases between. Germline V CDR1 and CDR2: SGHRS, YFSETQ. The CDR3 runs to 15 residues. Written as DNA, the CDR3 is TGCGCCAGCAGCTTGGCGACAGCCGCCACAGATACGCAGTATTTT. It translates to CASSLATAATDTQYF.

This chain connects TRBV7-9 to TRBJ2-2, with D maybe TRBD2 (6 bases). The V and J ends lost 11 bases and 3 bases respectively, with 13 bases between them. The CDR3 runs 13 residues. Germline lookup yields CDR1 SEHNR and CDR2 FQNEAQ (reference sequence). Here the CDR3 reads CAGGIRDTGELFF. For the CDR3, the DNA is TGTGCCGGAGGGATCCGAGACACCGGGGAGCTGTTTTTT.

The V and J genes are TRBV5-4 and TRBJ2-1; 9 nucleotides align to TRBD1. From germline, CDR1 is SGHNT and CDR2 YYREEE (reference sequence). V dropped 0 bases and J dropped 8; count of bases not matched to a gene: 6. The length of the CDR3 is 15 residues. The CDR3 DNA reads TGTGCCAGCAGCTTGGGAGGGACAGGGACCGATGAGCAGTTCTTC. Encoded protein: CASSLGGTGTDEQFF. Full variable domain (remainder filled in from reference TRBV5-4 and TRBJ2-1): ETGVTQSPTHLIKTRGQQVTLRCSSQSGHNTVSWYQQALGQGPQFIFQYYREEENGRGNFPPRFSGLQFPNYSSELNVNALELDDSALYLCASSLGGTGTDEQFFGPGTRLTVL.

For this clone: Other DNA sequences in the same sample also yield this CDR3. The chain joins TRBV5-1 to TRBJ2-3; TRBD2 might be the D (6 bases). The length of the CDR3 is 14 residues. V lost 2 bases to trimming and J lost 0 bases, with 7 bases between them. The germline V gene encodes CDR1 SGHRS and CDR2 YFSETQ. The CDR3 nucleotides read TGCGCCAGCAGCTTTGGGGGGAGCACAGATACGCAGTATTTT. Encoded protein: CASSFGGSTDTQYF.

This clone was detected only a few times. The chain has TRBV30 and TRBJ1-1; no definite D call. Germline-derived CDR1 and CDR2 are GTSNPN and SVGIG (reference sequence). Trimming took 2 bases from V and 12 from J, leaving 13 bases between them. The CDR3 covers 11 residues. CDR3 loop: CAWSPRDWSFF. The CDR3 DNA reads TGTGCCTGGAGTCCGAGAGATTGGTCTTTCTTT.

The J gene is TRBJ2-7, the V gene TRBV14; 10 bases fit TRBD2. The ends lost 2 bases at V and 6 bases at J; junction bases unmatched: 7. This CDR3 comprises 15 residues. From germline, CDR1 is SGHDN and CDR2 FVKESK. Here the CDR3 reads CASSQQLAGQAEQYF. CDR3 bases: TGTGCCAGCAGCCAACAACTAGCGGGACAAGCCGAGCAGTACTTC.

This chain links TRBV28 with TRBJ2-7, with D tentatively TRBD1 (6 bases). V shed 5 bases and J shed 3 bases, with 17 bases lying between them. CDR3 length: 15 amino acids. Germline CDR1 and CDR2: MDHEN and SYDVKM. The CDR3 region has the DNA TGTGCCAGCAGTGGGGGCCCTCAATCGGACTACGAGCAGTACTTC. Its protein product is CASSGGPQSDYEQYF.

V gene TRBV10-3 combines with J gene TRBJ1-1; the match to TRBD1 covers 7 bases. Losses at the gene ends were 2 bases for V and 3 bases for J; bases not matched to a gene: 6. CDR3 length: 15 amino acids. Looked up from germline, CDR1 is ENHRY and CDR2 is SYGVKD. CDR3 amino acids: CAISESPGGDTEAFF. The DNA for the CDR3 is TGTGCCATCAGTGAGAGTCCAGGGGGTGACACTGAAGCTTTCTTT.

The chain has TRBV7-8 and TRBJ2-3, with 8 bases aligning to TRBD2. Unmatched junction bases numbered 8, after V lost 1 base and J lost 5 bases. This CDR3 comprises 16 residues. Germline CDR1 is SGHVS and CDR2 is FQNEAQ. The CDR3 reads CASSLGTARGEDTQYF. As DNA, the CDR3 is TGTGCCAGCAGCTTAGGTACGGCGCGGGGGGAAGATACGCAGTATTTT.

The V and J genes are TRBV6-5 and TRBJ1-2; weak D call: TRBD1 (6 bases). The CDR3 runs 12 residues. The germline CDR1 and CDR2 sequences are MNHEY and SVGAGI. Trimming stripped 7 bases from V and 8 bases from J, with 14 bases between. The CDR3 nucleotides read TGTGCCAGCACCGAAGGGGGGGTGGGCTACACCTTC. This gives the protein CASTEGGVGYTF.

The V and J genes are TRBV19 and TRBJ2-7, with TRBD1 matching over 9 bases. CDR3 length: 14 residues. J gave up 3 bases and V 4 bases, and 4 bases lay outside the gene matches. CDR1 is LNHDA and CDR2 is SQIVND in the germline V gene (reference sequence). This CDR3 is CASSTGQGIYEQYF. CDR3 sequence (DNA): TGTGCCAGTAGTACGGGACAGGGCATCTACGAGCAGTACTTC.